The rows below give T cell receptor beta chains drawn from one sample of a study of T cell responses to AZD1222 COVID-19 vaccine. Clones were sequenced by immunoSEQ multiplex PCR, and TCRdb holds only the in-frame ones, with some missing. The sample lists under 95,000 clones, 80% to 90% occurring once. The sample was peripheral blood, taken on day 0 of AZD1222 vaccination. The origin of the receptors is an adult in good health. Both conserved end residues are part of each CDR3. A D gene is named only where the DNA matches it firmly. Clone size appears in some rows only: once, few, many, or a class for an expanded clone.

d_gene	j_gene	len	v_gene	abundance	CDR3aa	CDR3nt
-	TRBJ2-5	15	TRBV5-1	-	CASSLAQTRAETQYF	TGCGCCAGCAGCTTGGCCCAAACGAGGGCGGAGACCCAGTACTTC
TRBD1	TRBJ1-2	14	TRBV5-1	-	CASSYGQGASGYTF	TGCGCCAGCAGCTATGGACAGGGGGCTTCTGGCTACACCTTC
TRBD2	TRBJ2-3	16	TRBV4-1	-	CASSPWTSGRPDTQYF	TGCGCCAGCAGCCCTTGGACTAGCGGGAGACCAGATACGCAGTATTTT
TRBD1	TRBJ1-2	14	TRBV18	once	CASSLADRGPGYTF	TGTGCCAGCTCACTAGCCGACAGGGGGCCTGGCTACACCTTC
TRBD1	TRBJ1-6	14	TRBV18	few	CASSAGQGNSPLHF	TGTGCCAGCTCAGCGGGACAGGGTAATTCACCCCTCCACTTT
TRBD1	TRBJ1-6	16	TRBV19	-	CASSLTGTGSGSPLHF	TGTGCCAGTAGTTTGACCGGGACAGGGAGCGGCTCACCCCTCCACTTT
-	TRBJ1-2	12	TRBV2	-	CASSEQSHGYTF	TGTGCCAGCAGTGAACAGAGCCATGGCTACACCTTC
-	TRBJ1-5	14	TRBV6-2/TRBV6-3	-	CASSWGGSNQPQHF	TGTGCCAGCAGTTGGGGGGGGAGCAATCAGCCCCAGCATTTT
-	TRBJ2-1	13	TRBV11-3	-	CASSSRTGVEQFF	TGTGCCAGCAGCTCGAGAACCGGGGTTGAGCAGTTCTTC
TRBD2	TRBJ2-5	17	TRBV9	-	CASADGLAGGLGETQYF	TGTGCCAGCGCCGATGGGCTAGCGGGGGGCCTGGGAGAGACCCAGTACTTC
-	TRBJ1-3	17	TRBV5-1	-	CASSFTPGAGAGNTIYF	TGCGCCAGCAGCTTTACGCCAGGGGCAGGGGCTGGAAACACCATATATTTT
-	TRBJ2-7	15	TRBV7-9	-	CASSLIVGTNYEQYF	TGTGCCAGCAGCCTTATCGTGGGTACGAACTACGAGCAGTACTTC
TRBD1	TRBJ2-7	15	TRBV5-4	-	CASSSDREMTYEQYF	TGTGCCAGCAGCTCCGACAGGGAGATGACCTACGAGCAGTACTTC
-	TRBJ2-3	13	TRBV21-1	-	CASSKEGTDTQYF	TGTGCCAGCAGCAAAGAGGGCACAGATACGCAGTATTTT
-	TRBJ1-2	13	TRBV3-1/TRBV3-2	-	CASSQVGMGGYTF	TGTGCCAGCAGCCAAGTCGGGATGGGCGGCTACACCTTC
TRBD2	TRBJ2-5	11	TRBV29-1	-	CSVEVGRAQYF	TGCAGCGTTGAAGTAGGGAGGGCCCAGTACTTC
TRBD1	TRBJ2-7	14	TRBV28	-	CASRKQGSTYEQYF	TGTGCCAGCAGAAAACAGGGGTCCACCTACGAGCAGTACTTC
-	TRBJ1-1	13	TRBV11-2	medium-sized	CASSLGRNTEAFF	TGTGCCAGCAGCTTAGGCAGGAACACTGAAGCTTTCTTT
-	TRBJ1-1	14	TRBV19	-	CASSMRQTNTEAFF	TGTGCCAGTAGTATGCGCCAGACGAACACTGAAGCTTTCTTT
TRBD2	TRBJ2-1	16	TRBV27	-	CASSFGLAGGGVEQFF	TGTGCCAGCAGTTTCGGACTAGCGGGCGGGGGCGTTGAGCAGTTCTTC
-	TRBJ1-1	16	TRBV6-5	few	CASSYSSGDWGAEAFF	TGTGCCAGCAGTTACTCCTCAGGGGACTGGGGGGCTGAAGCTTTCTTT
-	TRBJ2-1	15	TRBV10-3	-	CAIRASGGGSNEQFF	TGTGCCATCAGGGCTAGCGGAGGGGGGTCCAATGAGCAGTTCTTC
-	TRBJ1-1	13	TRBV6-5	-	CASSPNGDTEAFF	TGTGCCAGCAGTCCCAACGGGGACACTGAAGCTTTCTTT
TRBD1	TRBJ1-3	15	TRBV2	-	CASKGGAYSGNTIYF	TGTGCCAGCAAAGGGGGCGCCTACTCTGGAAACACCATATATTTT
-	TRBJ2-2	13	TRBV28	-	CASSTLRTGELFF	TGTGCCAGCAGTACCCTAAGGACCGGGGAGCTGTTTTTT
TRBD2	TRBJ2-2	18	TRBV7-2	-	CASSLPLAGGPNAGELFF	TGTGCCAGCAGCCTGCCGCTGGCGGGAGGGCCAAACGCCGGGGAGCTGTTTTTT
TRBD2	TRBJ2-1	16	TRBV7-2	-	CASSFGLAGVGYEQFF	TGTGCCAGCAGCTTCGGACTAGCGGGAGTAGGTTATGAGCAGTTCTTC
TRBD2	TRBJ2-7	15	TRBV24-1	few	CATSDGGSPTYEQYF	TGTGCCACCAGTGATGGCGGGAGCCCTACCTACGAGCAGTACTTC
-	TRBJ1-4	15	TRBV15	-	CATSRDTGTGEKLFF	TGTGCCACCAGCAGAGACACAGGGACCGGTGAAAAACTGTTTTTT